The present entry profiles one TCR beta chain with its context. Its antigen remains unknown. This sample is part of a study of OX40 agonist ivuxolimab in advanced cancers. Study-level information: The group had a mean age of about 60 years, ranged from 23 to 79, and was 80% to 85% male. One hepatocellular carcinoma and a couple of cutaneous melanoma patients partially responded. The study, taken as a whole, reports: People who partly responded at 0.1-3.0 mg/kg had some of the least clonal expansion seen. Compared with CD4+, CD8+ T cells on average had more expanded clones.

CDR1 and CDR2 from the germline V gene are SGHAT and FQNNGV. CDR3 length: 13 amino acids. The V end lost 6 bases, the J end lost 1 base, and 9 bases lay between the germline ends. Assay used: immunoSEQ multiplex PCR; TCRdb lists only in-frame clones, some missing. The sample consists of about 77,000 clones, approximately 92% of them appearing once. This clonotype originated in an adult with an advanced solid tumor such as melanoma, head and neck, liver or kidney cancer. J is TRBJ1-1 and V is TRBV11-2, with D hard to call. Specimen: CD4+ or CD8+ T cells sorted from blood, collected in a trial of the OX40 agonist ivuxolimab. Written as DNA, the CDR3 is TGTGCCAGCAGACTAGCGTGGAACACTGAAGCTTTCTTT. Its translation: CASRLAWNTEAFF.